This TCR beta chain derives from a study of beta chain features in type 1 diabetes. Trimming took 0 bases from V and 3 from J; bases not matched to a gene: 9. The CDR3 totals 19 residues. Germline V lookup: CDR1 SEHNR, CDR2 FQNEAQ (reference sequence). Investigators reverse transcribed all isolated RNA, so they sequenced expressed TCRB transcripts. Generated by immunoSEQ multiplex PCR, the TCRdb table keeps only in-frame clones and is missing some. In the table there are about 360,000 clones, 10% to 15% of which are singletons. The TCR comes from a man between 18 and 35 years old in good health. V gene TRBV7-9 combines with J gene TRBJ1-5, with TRBD1 matching over 12 bases. The sample consisted of naive CD4+ T cells from blood. The CDR3 here is CASSLAVPGQGALNQPQHF. The CDR3 DNA follows: TGTGCCAGCAGCTTAGCGGTCCCGGGACAGGGGGCGCTCAATCAGCCCCAGCATTTT.